Shown below are 26 T cell receptor beta chains from a single sample sequenced in a study of T cells after yellow fever vaccination (dated by TCRdb to about 2019). Libraries were constructed by 5' RACE. This sample was sequenced with an Illumina HiSeq 2500. TCRdb passed the public sequencing reads through fastp at Q25 and MiXCR, retaining productive beta sequences. CDR3 protein sequences are deduplicated, and each keeps its most common genes and DNA. For this sample there are about 240,000 distinct CDR3 sequences; 6.9% appear just once. In total, the top ten clones hold 0.85% of the sample. Per the publication, the treatment or condition label means: live attenuated yellow fever vaccine strain. The material sequenced was CD4+ T cells sorted from PBMCs, taken 15 days after the yellow fever booster vaccination. The receptors shown here come from a man aged 30 to 39 who received the YFV17D yellow fever vaccine.

This clonotype was counted many times. The gene calls are TRBV12-3 or TRBV12-4 and TRBJ1-1, with 8 nucleotides matching TRBD1. The V gene end was trimmed by 5 bases and the J gene end by 5 bases; junction bases not matched to a gene: 7. The CDR3 has 14 residues. CDR3 region: CASSAQGAETEAFF. DNA for the CDR3: TGTGCCAGCAGTGCGCAGGGGGCAGAGACTGAAGCTTTCTTT.

The table lists this clonotype with many counts. This chain connects TRBV20-1 to TRBJ1-3; a weak D match, TRBD1 (6 bases). The V gene's germline CDR1 is DFQATT and CDR2 SNEGSKA (reference sequence). The CDR3 extends over 15 amino acids. Trimming shortened V by 0 bases and J by 7 bases, and 16 bases separated the two germline ends. The CDR3 sequence is CSARDLTGSWNTIYF. CDR3 bases: TGCAGTGCTAGAGACTTGACAGGTTCCTGGAACACCATATATTTT.

The V call is TRBV5-4, the J call TRBJ2-2, with a possible D match to TRBD1 (6 bases). This CDR3 comprises 15 residues. The germline V gene encodes CDR1 SGHNT and CDR2 YYREEE (reference sequence). Trimming cost V 4 bases and J 4 bases, with 14 bases left between them. CDR3 sequence (DNA): TGTGCCAGCAGCCCTACAGGGAAACCCACCGGGGAGCTGTTTTTT. This sequence encodes CASSPTGKPTGELFF.

The rearrangement links TRBV11-3 to TRBJ1-1, with TRBD1 identical over 8 bases. Unmatched junction bases numbered 5, after V lost 5 bases and J lost 6 bases. Germline CDR1 SGHNT, CDR2 YENEEA. The CDR3 spans 13 residues. As DNA, the CDR3 is TGTGCCAGCAGCCCCCAGGGGGCTTCTGAAGCTTTCTTT. Translating it yields CASSPQGASEAFF.

The rearrangement uses TRBV5-5 and TRBJ2-7; the match to TRBD1 covers 8 bases. The CDR3 runs 14 residues. Germline CDR1 and CDR2: SGHKS and YYEKEE (reference sequence). J was trimmed by 4 bases and V by 2 bases; bases with no gene match: 5. Here the CDR3 reads CASSLEQGAYEQYF. CDR3 nucleotides: TGTGCCAGCAGCTTAGAGCAGGGGGCTTACGAGCAGTACTTC.

This clonotype was picked up many times. The V gene is TRBV7-2, the J gene TRBJ2-2; 9 bases fit TRBD1. CDR3 length: 17 residues. Germline CDR1 reads SGHTA; CDR2 reads FQGNSA. V lost 5 bases to trimming and J lost 6 bases; unmatched junction nucleotides: 13. CDR3 DNA: TGTGCCAGCAGCGAACAAGGAGGGACAGGGACGCCCGGGGAGCTGTTTTTT. This translates into CASSEQGGTGTPGELFF.

J is TRBJ2-5 and V is TRBV7-8; D gene uncertain. V lost 5 bases and J lost 5, with 18 bases in between. There are 15 residues in the CDR3. Germline CDR1 SGHVS, CDR2 FQNEAQ. CDR3 amino acids: CASSKDAFGSETQYF. The CDR3, as DNA: TGTGCCAGCAGCAAAGACGCTTTTGGGTCGGAGACCCAGTACTTC.

This clonotype was counted many times. This chain joins TRBV12-3 or TRBV12-4 and TRBJ2-3; maybe TRBD1 (5 bases). This CDR3 has 11 amino acids. Trimming left V 1 base short and J 9 bases short, with 5 bases between. This CDR3 reads CASSLEGTQYF. The CDR3 bases are TGTGCCAGCAGTTTAGAGGGGACGCAGTATTTT.

This clonotype was recorded a few times. This chain joins TRBV5-1 and TRBJ2-1, with TRBD2 matching 10 bases. The junction had 15 bases not matched to a gene; V was cut back by 4 bases and J by 8 bases. CDR1 and CDR2 (germline): SGHRS, YFSETQ. The CDR3 is 17 residues long. CDR3: CASSMTSGPKVGYEQFF. As DNA, the CDR3 is TGCGCCAGCAGCATGACTAGCGGGCCGAAGGTTGGCTATGAGCAGTTCTTC.

This chain connects TRBV7-2 to TRBJ2-5; 7 bases fit TRBD2. The CDR3 is 18 residues long. Germline V gene data show CDR1 as SGHTA and CDR2 as FQGNSA. V lost 2 bases and J lost 3; bases outside the gene matches: 15. The chain's CDR3 is CASSLRGGDPWAEETQYF. The DNA of the CDR3 is TGTGCCAGCAGCTTAAGGGGAGGGGACCCTTGGGCGGAAGAGACCCAGTACTTC.

This clonotype was counted ten times or more. In DNA, the CDR3 is TGTGCCAGCAGTTACCATCTACTAGCGGGCCCGGGGGATACGCAGTATTTT. Residues: CASSYHLLAGPGDTQYF. V usage is TRBV6-2 or TRBV6-3 and J usage is TRBJ2-3; 9 bases are a match to TRBD2. From germline, CDR1 is MNHEY and CDR2 SVGEGT. V lost 2 bases and J lost 6; bases outside the gene matches: 12. The CDR3 has 17 residues.

A few counts support this clonotype. The chain links TRBV5-1 to TRBJ2-2; possibly TRBD1 for D (6 bases). V shed 5 bases and J shed 4 bases, with 9 bases lying between them. In germline, CDR1 is SGHRS, CDR2 YFSETQ. The CDR3 extends over 13 amino acids. The CDR3 DNA is TGCGCCAGCAGGGACAGATTCACCGGGGAGCTGTTTTTT. This sequence encodes CASRDRFTGELFF. Looking up the rest from reference TRBV5-1 and TRBJ2-2 gives the full variable domain: KAGVTQTPRYLIKTRGQQVTLSCSPISGHRSVSWYQQTPGQGLQFLFEYFSETQRNKGNFPGRFSGRQFSNSRSEMNVSTLELGDSALYLCASRDRFTGELFFGEGSRLTVL.

The V and J genes are TRBV24-1 and TRBJ2-1; D possibly corresponds to TRBD1 (5 bases). V shed 5 bases and J shed 13 bases, with 11 bases lying between them. Looked up from germline, CDR1 is KGHDR and CDR2 is SFDVKD. The CDR3 consists of 11 residues. CDR3 DNA sequence: TGTGCCACCAGTGCCCGAGACAGACAGTTCTTC. It encodes CATSARDRQFF.

The chain employs TRBV20-1 and TRBJ2-5, with D tentatively TRBD2 (5 bases). The CDR3 sequence is 14 residues long. Trimming pared 7 bases from V and 3 bases from J, leaving 18 bases between. Germline CDR1 is DFQATT and CDR2 is SNEGSKA (reference sequence). The CDR3 coding sequence is TGCAGTGGGTTTATTCTCCGGGGAAAAGAGACCCAGTACTTC. Its translation is CSGFILRGKETQYF.

The rearrangement joins TRBV20-1 to TRBJ1-5; a weak D match, TRBD1 (6 bases). V was shortened by 0 bases and J by 3 bases, with 15 bases between the two germline ends. The CDR3 extends over 16 amino acids. CDR1 is DFQATT and CDR2 is SNEGSKA in the germline V gene (reference sequence). The CDR3 region has the DNA TGCAGTGCTAGAGAAGTGGGACACATTTTCAATCAGCCCCAGCATTTT. Encoded protein: CSAREVGHIFNQPQHF.

Worth noting for this clonotype: Its ends do not fully match the called genes, so a read error is possible. V usage is TRBV7-7 and J usage is TRBJ2-5, with TRBD2 matching over 7 bases. Germline loops: CDR1 SSHAT, CDR2 FNYEAQ (reference sequence). The CDR3 length is 13 residues. The CDR3 loop reads CASREGREETQYF. In nucleotides, the CDR3 is TGTGCTAGCAGGGAAGGGAGGGAAGAGACCCAGTACTTC.

This clonotype was counted between two and nine times. The chain is built from TRBV7-2 and TRBJ2-5, with D possibly being TRBD1 (6 bases). The V end lost 3 bases, the J end lost 3 bases, and 14 bases lay between the germline ends. The CDR3 sequence is 15 residues long. CDR1 SGHTA and CDR2 FQGNSA come from the germline V gene. CDR3 nucleotide sequence: TGTGCCAGCAGCTTGGGAATAGGGGGAGAAGAGACCCAGTACTTC. This translates into CASSLGIGGEETQYF.

J is TRBJ2-7 and V is TRBV7-9; the D gene could be TRBD1 or TRBD2 (6 bases each). This CDR3 region has 13 residues. The germline CDR1 and CDR2 sequences are SEHNR and FQNEAQ (reference sequence). V lost 6 bases to trimming and J lost 5 bases, with 14 bases between them. The CDR3 nucleotides are TGTGCCAGCAGAGCTTCGGGGGCCAACGAGCAGTACTTC. Its translation is CASRASGANEQYF.

This clonotype was found many times. The chain employs TRBV7-2 and TRBJ1-3, with 8 bases aligning to TRBD1. Per germline, CDR1 SGHTA and CDR2 FQGNSA. CDR3 size: 14 residues. The junction had 2 bases not matched to a gene; V was cut back by 5 bases and J by 2 bases. CDR3 coding DNA: TGTGCCAGCAGCCCACAGGGGGCTGGAAACACCATATATTTT. Residues: CASSPQGAGNTIYF.

This clonotype has a single count. This may be a read error: a much more frequent sequence differs by one nucleotide. The genes are TRBV20-1 and TRBJ2-1; 12 nucleotides line up with TRBD2. CDR3 size: 13 residues. J lost 12 bases, V lost 5 bases, and 8 bases had no gene match. Per the germline V gene, CDR1 is DFQATT and CDR2 is SNEGSKA (reference sequence). The CDR3 DNA reads TGCAGTGCTCAGGAGGGGACTAGCGGGCGGCAGTTCTTC. Encoded protein: CSAQEGTSGRQFF.

V gene TRBV30 combines with J gene TRBJ1-4; unclear D gene. V lost 2 bases and J 0 bases, leaving 13 bases between the germline ends. The germline V gene encodes CDR1 GTSNPN and CDR2 SVGIG (reference sequence). The CDR3 sequence is 16 residues long. The CDR3 coding sequence is TGTGCCTGGAGTATCGCCATGGGCGCAACTAATGAAAAACTGTTTTTT. Protein: CAWSIAMGATNEKLFF. The full variable domain, its missing parts supplied by reference TRBV30 and TRBJ1-4, is SQTIHQWPATLVQPVGSPLSLECTVEGTSNPNLYWYRQAAGRGLQLLFYSVGIGQISSEVPQNLSASRPQDRQFILSSKKLLLSDSGFYLCAWSIAMGATNEKLFFGSGTQLSVL.

This clonotype was seen only a few times. The J gene is TRBJ1-2, the V gene TRBV29-1; D unresolved. V lost 2 bases and J lost 6, with 10 bases in between. CDR3 size: 12 residues. Germline assignment: CDR1 SQVTM and CDR2 ANQGSEA. The DNA for the CDR3 is TGCAGCGTTGAAAAAGGGTTCGATGGCTACACCTTC. This translates into CSVEKGFDGYTF.

The V and J genes are TRBV9 and TRBJ1-1; maybe TRBD1 (5 bases). The ends were cut back, 5 bases at V and 1 base at J, with 6 bases in the middle. Germline V lookup: CDR1 SGDLS, CDR2 YYNGEE. This CDR3 contains 12 residues. CDR3 sequence reads: CASRGENTEAFF. In DNA, the CDR3 is TGTGCCAGCAGAGGGGAGAACACTGAAGCTTTCTTT.

J is TRBJ1-2 and V is TRBV10-3; 7 bases are shared with TRBD1. The germline V gene encodes CDR1 ENHRY and CDR2 SYGVKD. The CDR3 is made up of 13 amino acids. The V gene end was trimmed by 6 bases and the J gene end by 6 bases; junction bases not matched to a gene: 7. CDR3 bases: TGTGCCATCAGGACCCCGGGACAGAATGGCTACACCTTC. This translates into CAIRTPGQNGYTF.

The V and J genes are TRBV3-1 and TRBJ2-6, with D perhaps TRBD1 (6 bases). The germline V gene has CDR1 LGHDT and CDR2 YNNKEL (reference sequence). The CDR3 has 19 residues. The V end lost 1 base, the J end lost 0 bases, and 16 bases lay between the germline ends. This CDR3 is CASSQASAGVFSGANVLTF. CDR3 sequence (DNA): TGTGCCAGCAGCCAAGCGTCCGCAGGGGTATTCTCTGGGGCCAACGTCCTGACTTTC.

In this sample, this clonotype turned up a few times. The chain joins TRBV24-1 to TRBJ2-1; TRBD2 matches 10 bases. CDR1 and CDR2 (germline): KGHDR, SFDVKD. V lost 4 bases and J lost 6; bases outside the gene matches: 5. The CDR3 spans 15 residues. The CDR3: CATSEVLAGVNEQFF. CDR3 bases: TGTGCCACCAGTGAAGTCCTAGCGGGAGTCAATGAGCAGTTCTTC.